Following are 2 T cell receptor beta chains from one sample sequenced in a study of blood T cell repertoires in COVID-19. The protocol was immunoSEQ multiplex PCR, while the TCRdb copy is restricted to in-frame clones and leaves out a portion. Counted here are about 140,000 clones, 87% occurring once; the ten biggest clones make up approximately 0.98%. The sequenced sample was peripheral blood. The origin of the receptors is a woman aged 45 to 65 with acute or convalescent COVID-19.

The CDR3 DNA reads as TGCGCCAACAGCCCGGGGAACTACGAGCAGTACTTC. As protein: CANSPGNYEQYF. V gene TRBV10-1 combines with J gene TRBJ2-7; D may be TRBD2 (5 bases). The V end was cut by 10 bases, the J end by 3 bases, with 13 bases between. The germline V gene encodes CDR1 WNHNN and CDR2 SYGVQD (reference sequence). The CDR3 extends over 12 amino acids.

The chain carries TRBV3-1 (or the pseudogene TRBV3-2) and TRBJ2-2, with a possible D match to TRBD2 (6 bases). The CDR3 is 14 residues long. Germline values: CDR1 LGHDT, CDR2 YNNKEL (reference sequence). V was clipped by 4 bases and J by 6 bases, with 12 bases between them. The CDR3 DNA sequence: TGTGCCAGCAGCCTCCTCGGAGGGCCCGGGGAGCTGTTTTTT. Its translation is CASSLLGGPGELFF.